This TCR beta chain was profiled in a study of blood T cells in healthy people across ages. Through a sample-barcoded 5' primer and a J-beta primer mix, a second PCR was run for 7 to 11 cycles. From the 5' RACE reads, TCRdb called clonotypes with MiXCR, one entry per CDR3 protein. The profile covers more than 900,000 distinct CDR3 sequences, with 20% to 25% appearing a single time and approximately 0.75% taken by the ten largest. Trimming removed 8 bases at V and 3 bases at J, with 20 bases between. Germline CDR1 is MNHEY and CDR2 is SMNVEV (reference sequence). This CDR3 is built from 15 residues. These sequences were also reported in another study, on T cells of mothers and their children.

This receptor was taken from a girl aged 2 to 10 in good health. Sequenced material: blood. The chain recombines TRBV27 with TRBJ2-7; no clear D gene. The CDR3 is CASRPVTDTNYEQYF. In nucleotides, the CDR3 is TGTGCCAGCCGTCCGGTTACAGATACTAACTACGAGCAGTACTTC.